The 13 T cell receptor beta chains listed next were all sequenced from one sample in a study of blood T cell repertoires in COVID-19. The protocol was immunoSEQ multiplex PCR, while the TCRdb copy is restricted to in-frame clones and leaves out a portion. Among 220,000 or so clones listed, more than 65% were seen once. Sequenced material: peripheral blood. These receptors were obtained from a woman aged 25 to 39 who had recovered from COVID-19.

The CDR3 nucleotides read TGTGCCAGCAGTCCACCAGATGGGGCCAACGTCCTGACTTTC. Protein: CASSPPDGANVLTF. The J gene is TRBJ2-6, the V gene TRBV28; D not resolved. Between the trimmed V and J ends, which lost 5 bases and 3 bases, there was a span of 8 bases. Germline V gene sequence: CDR1 MDHEN, CDR2 SYDVKM. CDR3 length: 14 residues.

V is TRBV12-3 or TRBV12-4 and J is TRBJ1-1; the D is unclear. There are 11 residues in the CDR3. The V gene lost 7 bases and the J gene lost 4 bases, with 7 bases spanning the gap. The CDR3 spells CASIAGTEAFF. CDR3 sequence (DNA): TGTGCCAGCATCGCGGGCACTGAAGCTTTCTTT.

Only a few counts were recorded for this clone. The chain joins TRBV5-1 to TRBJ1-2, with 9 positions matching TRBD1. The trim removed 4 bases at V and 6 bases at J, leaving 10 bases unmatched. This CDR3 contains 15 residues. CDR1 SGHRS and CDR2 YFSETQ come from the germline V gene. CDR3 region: CASSIGTGRADGYTF. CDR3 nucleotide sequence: TGCGCCAGCAGCATAGGGACAGGGCGGGCGGATGGCTACACCTTC. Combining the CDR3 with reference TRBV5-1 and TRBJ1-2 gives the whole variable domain KAGVTQTPRYLIKTRGQQVTLSCSPISGHRSVSWYQQTPGQGLQFLFEYFSETQRNKGNFPGRFSGRQFSNSRSEMNVSTLELGDSALYLCASSIGTGRADGYTFGSGTRLTVV.

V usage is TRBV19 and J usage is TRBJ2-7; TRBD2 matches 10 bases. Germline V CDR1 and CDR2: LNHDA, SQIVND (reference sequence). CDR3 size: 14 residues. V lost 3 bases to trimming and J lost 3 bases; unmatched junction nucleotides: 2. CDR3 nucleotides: TGTGCCAGTAGTATGGCTAGCGGGAGCTACGAGCAGTACTTC. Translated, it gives CASSMASGSYEQYF.

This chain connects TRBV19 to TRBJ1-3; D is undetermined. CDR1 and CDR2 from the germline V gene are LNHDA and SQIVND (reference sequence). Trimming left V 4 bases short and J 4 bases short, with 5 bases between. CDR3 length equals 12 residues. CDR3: CASSTQGNTIYF. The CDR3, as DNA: TGTGCCAGTAGTACCCAAGGAAACACCATATATTTT. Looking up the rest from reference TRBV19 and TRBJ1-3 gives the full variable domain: DGGITQSPKYLFRKEGQNVTLSCEQNLNHDAMYWYRQDPGQGLRLIYYSQIVNDFQKGDIAEGYSVSREKKESFPLTVTSAQKNPTAFYLCASSTQGNTIYFGEGSWLTVV.

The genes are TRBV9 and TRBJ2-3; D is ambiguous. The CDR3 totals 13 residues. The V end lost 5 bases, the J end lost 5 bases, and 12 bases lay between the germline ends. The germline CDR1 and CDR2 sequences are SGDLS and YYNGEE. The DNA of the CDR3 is TGTGCCAGCAGTGGTGGCCCAGGAGATACGCAGTATTTT. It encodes CASSGGPGDTQYF.

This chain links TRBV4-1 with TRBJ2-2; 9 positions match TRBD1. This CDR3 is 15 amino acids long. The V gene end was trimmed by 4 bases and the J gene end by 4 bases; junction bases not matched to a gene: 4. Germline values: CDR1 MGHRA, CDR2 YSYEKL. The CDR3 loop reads CASSPRTGVTGELFF. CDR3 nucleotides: TGCGCCAGCAGCCCTCGGACAGGGGTCACCGGGGAGCTGTTTTTT.

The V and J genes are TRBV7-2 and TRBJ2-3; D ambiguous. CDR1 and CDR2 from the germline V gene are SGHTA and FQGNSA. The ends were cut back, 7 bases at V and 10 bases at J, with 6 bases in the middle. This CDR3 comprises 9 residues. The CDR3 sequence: CASTRAQYF. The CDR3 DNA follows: TGTGCCAGCACCCGAGCGCAGTATTTT.

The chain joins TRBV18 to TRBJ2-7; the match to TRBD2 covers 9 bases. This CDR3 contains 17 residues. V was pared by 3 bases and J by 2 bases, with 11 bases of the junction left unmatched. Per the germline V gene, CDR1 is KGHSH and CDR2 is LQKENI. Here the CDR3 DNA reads TGTGCCAGCTCACCTTTTGCTAGCGGGATGATAACCTACGAGCAGTACTTC. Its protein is CASSPFASGMITYEQYF.

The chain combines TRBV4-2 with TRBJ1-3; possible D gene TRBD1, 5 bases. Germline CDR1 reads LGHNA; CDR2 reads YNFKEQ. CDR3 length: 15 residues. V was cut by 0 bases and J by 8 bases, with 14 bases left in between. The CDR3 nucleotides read TGTGCCAGCAGCCAAGATGGAGGGGCCATGTACACCATATATTTT. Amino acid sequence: CASSQDGGAMYTIYF.

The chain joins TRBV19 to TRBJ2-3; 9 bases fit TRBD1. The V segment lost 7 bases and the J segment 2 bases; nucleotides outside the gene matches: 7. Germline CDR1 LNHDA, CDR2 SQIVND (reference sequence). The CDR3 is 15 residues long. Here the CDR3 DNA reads TGTGCCAGTACCCCGGGACAGGGATACACAGATACGCAGTATTTT. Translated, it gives CASTPGQGYTDTQYF.

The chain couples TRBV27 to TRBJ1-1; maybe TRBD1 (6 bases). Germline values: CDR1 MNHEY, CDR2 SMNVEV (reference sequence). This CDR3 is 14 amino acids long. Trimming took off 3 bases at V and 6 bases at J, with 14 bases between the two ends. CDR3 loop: CASSLGARRAEAFF. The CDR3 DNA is TGTGCCAGCAGTTTGGGGGCGCGAAGGGCTGAAGCTTTCTTT.

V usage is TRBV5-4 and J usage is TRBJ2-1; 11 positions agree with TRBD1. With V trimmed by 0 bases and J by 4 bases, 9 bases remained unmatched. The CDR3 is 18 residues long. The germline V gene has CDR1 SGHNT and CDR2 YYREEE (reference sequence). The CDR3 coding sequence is TGTGCCAGCAGCTTGGGGACAGGGGGCCTAGCGGTATACAATGAGCAGTTCTTC. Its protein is CASSLGTGGLAVYNEQFF.